The rows below give T cell receptor beta chains drawn from one sample of a study of cytomegalovirus exposure and HLA in healthy donors. Only in-frame clones appear in the TCRdb table, and some are missing; sequencing was by immunoSEQ multiplex PCR. The sample records 150,000 to 200,000 clones, around 83% being singletons. Sequencing input: PBMCs. The receptor source for this set is a man aged 50-59 years in good health and CMV-seropositive. Both conserved end residues are part of each CDR3. D genes are given only for firm matches. Clone sizes are given selectively: once, few, many, or a class where the clone is expanded.

J gene,clone size,V gene,D gene,CDR3 DNA,CDR3 protein
TRBJ2-6,few,TRBV4-2,.,TGTGCCAGCAGCCAAGATCCGACAGCCACTTTCTCTGGGGCCAACGTCCTGACTTTC,CASSQDPTATFSGANVLTF
TRBJ1-1,.,TRBV2,TRBD1,TGTGCCAGCAGAAAGACAGGGTTGGACACTGAAGCTTTCTTT,CASRKTGLDTEAFF
TRBJ2-5,.,TRBV4-2,.,TGTGCCAGCAGCCAAGATGAAGCCCCTCTACCCCAGTACTTC,CASSQDEAPLPQYF
TRBJ2-3,.,TRBV2,.,TGTGCCAGCAGTACTTCATCGTCGGATACGCAGTATTTT,CASSTSSSDTQYF
TRBJ2-5,.,TRBV7-8,TRBD1,TGTGCCAGCAGCCCGGGACAGCTCTCAGGGACCCAGTACTTC,CASSPGQLSGTQYF
TRBJ1-1,.,TRBV5-6,TRBD1,TGTGCCAGCAGCCAACGGGGGGACAGGGACGCTTTCTTT,CASSQRGDRDAFF
TRBJ1-1,.,TRBV2,.,TGTGCCAGCAGTGAAGCACGTGGACAGAACACTGAAGCTTTCTTT,CASSEARGQNTEAFF
TRBJ2-1,medium-sized,TRBV19,TRBD2,TGTGCCAGTAGTCCAACTAGCGGGGGGTACAATGAGCAGTTCTTC,CASSPTSGGYNEQFF
TRBJ2-3,.,TRBV7-9,TRBD2,TGTGCCAGCAGCTCTCGGACTAGCGGACGCACAGATACGCAGTATTTT,CASSSRTSGRTDTQYF
TRBJ1-1,.,TRBV11-1,.,TGTGCCAGCAGCTTAGGGGCCGGTGAAGCTTTCTTT,CASSLGAGEAFF
TRBJ2-2,.,TRBV28,.,TGTGCCAGCAGTTCCCCCGCTACGGGAAGCACCGGGGAGCTGTTTTTT,CASSSPATGSTGELFF
TRBJ2-5,.,TRBV5-1,TRBD1,TGCGCCAGCAGCTTGTCAGGGGGCGGGGAGACCCAGTACTTC,CASSLSGGGETQYF
TRBJ1-6,.,TRBV2,TRBD1,TGTGCCAGGGGGGACAGTACCTCCTATAATTCACCCCTCCACTTT,CARGDSTSYNSPLHF
TRBJ1-5,.,TRBV5-1,.,TGCGCCAGCTTTCCGGGGGGTAATCAGCCCCAGCATTTT,CASFPGGNQPQHF
TRBJ1-2,.,TRBV9,TRBD1,TGTGCCAGCAGCCCGTGGGACAGAACTAACTATGGCTACACCTTC,CASSPWDRTNYGYTF
TRBJ2-1,.,TRBV7-3,TRBD2,TGTGCCAGCAGCTCCCGACTAGCGGGAGTGCAGGAGCAGTTCTTC,CASSSRLAGVQEQFF
TRBJ2-3,few,TRBV19,TRBD1,TGTGCCAGTAGTATCGGGACAGCCACAGATACGCAGTATTTT,CASSIGTATDTQYF